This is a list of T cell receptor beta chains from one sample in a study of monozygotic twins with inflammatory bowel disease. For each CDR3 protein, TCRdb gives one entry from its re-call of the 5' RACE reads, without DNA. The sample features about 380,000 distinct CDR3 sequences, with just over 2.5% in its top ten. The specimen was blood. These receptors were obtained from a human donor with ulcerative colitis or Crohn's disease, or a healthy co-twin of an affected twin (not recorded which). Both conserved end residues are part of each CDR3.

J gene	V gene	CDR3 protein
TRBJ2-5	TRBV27	CASSPMRTGGPETQYF
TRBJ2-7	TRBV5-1	CASSLGQAYYEQYF
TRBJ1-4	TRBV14	CASSPIWGEREKLFF
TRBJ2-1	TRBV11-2	CASSSFPSGTSGGPSYNEQFF
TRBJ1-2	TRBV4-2	CASSQDLRQGANYGYTF
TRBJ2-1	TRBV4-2	CASSQDLATYNEQFF
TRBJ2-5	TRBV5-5	CASSSGELAGGETQYF
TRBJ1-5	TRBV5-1	CASSLGTAGHQPQHF
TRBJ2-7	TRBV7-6	CASSAQSGVWQYF
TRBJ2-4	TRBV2	CASRGHAAEAKNIQYF
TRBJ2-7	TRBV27	CASSLSGARLAATYEQYF
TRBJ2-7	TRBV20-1	CSGGVEYEQYF
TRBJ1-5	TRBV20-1	CSARRGDPLTSNQPQHF
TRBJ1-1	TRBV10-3	CAISESKSGVYATEAFF
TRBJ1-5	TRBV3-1	CASSQDYGGGQPQHF
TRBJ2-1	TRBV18	CASSPGGEQFF
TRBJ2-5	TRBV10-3	CAISVGQGQYF
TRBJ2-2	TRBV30	CAWAVVDVGELFF
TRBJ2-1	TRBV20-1	CSARDSLAGGPGAYNEQFF
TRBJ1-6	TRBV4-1	CASSPHGQGFSPLHF
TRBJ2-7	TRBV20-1	CSARGRGGYEQYF
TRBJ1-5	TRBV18	CASSALRGAAGQPQHF